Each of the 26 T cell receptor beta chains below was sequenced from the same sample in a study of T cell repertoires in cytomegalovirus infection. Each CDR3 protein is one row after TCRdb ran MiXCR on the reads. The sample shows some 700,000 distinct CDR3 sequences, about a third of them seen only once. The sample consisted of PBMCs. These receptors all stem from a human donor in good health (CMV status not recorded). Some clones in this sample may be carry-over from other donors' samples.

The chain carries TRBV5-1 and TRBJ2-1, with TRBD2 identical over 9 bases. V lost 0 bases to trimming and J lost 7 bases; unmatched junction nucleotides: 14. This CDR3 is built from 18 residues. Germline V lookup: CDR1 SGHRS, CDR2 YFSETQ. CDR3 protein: CASSLAGLAPKGVNEQFF. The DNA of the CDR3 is TGCGCCAGCAGCTTGGCCGGACTAGCGCCCAAGGGGGTGAATGAGCAGTTCTTC.

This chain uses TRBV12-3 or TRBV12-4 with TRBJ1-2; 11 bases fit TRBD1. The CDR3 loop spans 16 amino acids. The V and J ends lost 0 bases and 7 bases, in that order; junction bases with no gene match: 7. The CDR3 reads CASSLAGGTGGSGYTF. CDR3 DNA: TGTGCCAGCAGTTTAGCCGGAGGGACAGGGGGAAGTGGCTACACCTTC.

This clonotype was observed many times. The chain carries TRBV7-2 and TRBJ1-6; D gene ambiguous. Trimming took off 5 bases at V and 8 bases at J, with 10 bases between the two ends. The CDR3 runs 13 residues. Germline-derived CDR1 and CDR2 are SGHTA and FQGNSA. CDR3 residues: CASSPQGYSPLHF. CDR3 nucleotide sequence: TGTGCCAGCAGCCCCCAAGGCTATTCACCCCTCCACTTT.

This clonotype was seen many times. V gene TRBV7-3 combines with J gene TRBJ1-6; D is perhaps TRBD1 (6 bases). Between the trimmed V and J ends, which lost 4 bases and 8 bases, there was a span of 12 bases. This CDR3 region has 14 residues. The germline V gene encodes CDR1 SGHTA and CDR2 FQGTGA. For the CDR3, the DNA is TGTGCCAGCAGCTCCTCGTACAGGGATTCACCCCTCCACTTT. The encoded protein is CASSSSYRDSPLHF.

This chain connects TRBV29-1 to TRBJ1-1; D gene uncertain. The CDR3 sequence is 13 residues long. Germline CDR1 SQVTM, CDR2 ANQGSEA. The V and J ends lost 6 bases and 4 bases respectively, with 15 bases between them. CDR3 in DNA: TGCAGCGTGCTAATGGGGAAGAGCACTGAAGCTTTCTTT. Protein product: CSVLMGKSTEAFF.

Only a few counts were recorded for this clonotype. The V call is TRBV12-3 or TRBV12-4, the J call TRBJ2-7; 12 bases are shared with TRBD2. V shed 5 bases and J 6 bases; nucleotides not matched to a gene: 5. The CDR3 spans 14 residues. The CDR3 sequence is CASSPTSGGFEQYF. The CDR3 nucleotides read TGTGCCAGCAGTCCAACTAGCGGGGGGTTCGAGCAGTACTTC.

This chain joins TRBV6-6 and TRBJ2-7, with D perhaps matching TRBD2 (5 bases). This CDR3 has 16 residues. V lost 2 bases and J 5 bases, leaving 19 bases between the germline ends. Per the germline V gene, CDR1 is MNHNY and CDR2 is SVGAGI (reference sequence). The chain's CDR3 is CASSYPRASKKNEQYF. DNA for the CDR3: TGTGCCAGCAGTTACCCGAGAGCTAGCAAGAAGAACGAGCAGTACTTC.

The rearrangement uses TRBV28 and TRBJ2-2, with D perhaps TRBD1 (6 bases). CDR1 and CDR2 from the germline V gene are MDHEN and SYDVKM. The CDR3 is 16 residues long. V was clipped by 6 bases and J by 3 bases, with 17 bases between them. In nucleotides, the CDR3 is TGTGCCAGCAGGGACACAGGGAAAGGGGACACCGGGGAGCTGTTTTTT. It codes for CASRDTGKGDTGELFF. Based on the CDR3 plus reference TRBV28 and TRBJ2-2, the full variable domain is DVKVTQSSRYLVKRTGEKVFLECVQDMDHENMFWYRQDPGLGLRLIYFSYDVKMKEKGDIPEGYSVSREKKERFSLILESASTNQTSMYLCASRDTGKGDTGELFFGEGSRLTVL.

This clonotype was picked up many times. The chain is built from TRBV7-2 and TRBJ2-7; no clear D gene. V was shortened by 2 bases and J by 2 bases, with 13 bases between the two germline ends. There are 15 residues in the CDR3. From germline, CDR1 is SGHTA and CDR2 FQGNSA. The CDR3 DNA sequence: TGTGCCAGCAGCTTAACGGGCGGAGTGACCTACGAGCAGTACTTC. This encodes CASSLTGGVTYEQYF.

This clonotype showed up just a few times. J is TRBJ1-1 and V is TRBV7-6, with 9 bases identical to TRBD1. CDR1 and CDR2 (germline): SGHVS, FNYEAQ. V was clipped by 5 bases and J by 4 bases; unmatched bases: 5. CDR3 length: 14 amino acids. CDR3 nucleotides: TGTGCCAGCAGCCCCCGGACAGGGGCCACTGAAGCTTTCTTT. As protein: CASSPRTGATEAFF.

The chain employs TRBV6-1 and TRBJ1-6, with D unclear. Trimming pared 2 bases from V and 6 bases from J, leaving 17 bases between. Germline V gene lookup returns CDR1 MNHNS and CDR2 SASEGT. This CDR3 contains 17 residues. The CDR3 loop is CASSEILMSPANSPLHF. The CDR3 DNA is TGTGCCAGCAGTGAAATACTTATGTCTCCGGCTAATTCACCCCTCCACTTT.

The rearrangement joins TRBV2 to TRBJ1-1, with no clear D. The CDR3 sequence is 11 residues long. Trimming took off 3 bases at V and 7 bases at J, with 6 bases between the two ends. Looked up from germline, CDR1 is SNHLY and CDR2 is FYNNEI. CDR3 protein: CASSEVIEAFF. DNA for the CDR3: TGTGCCAGCAGTGAGGTGATTGAAGCTTTCTTT.

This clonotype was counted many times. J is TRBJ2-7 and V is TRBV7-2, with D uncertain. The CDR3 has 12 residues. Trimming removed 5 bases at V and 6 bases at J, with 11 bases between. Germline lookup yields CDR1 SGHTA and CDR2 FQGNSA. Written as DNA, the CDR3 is TGTGCCAGCAGCCCGGCCGCCTCCGAGCAGTACTTC. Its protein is CASSPAASEQYF.

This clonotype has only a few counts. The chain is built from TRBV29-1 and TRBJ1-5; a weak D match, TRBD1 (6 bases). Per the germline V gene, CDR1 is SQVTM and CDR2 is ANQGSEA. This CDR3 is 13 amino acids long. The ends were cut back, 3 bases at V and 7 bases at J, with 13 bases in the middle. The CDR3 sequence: CSVEIQGGQPQHF. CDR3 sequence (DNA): TGCAGCGTTGAGATACAGGGTGGCCAGCCCCAGCATTTT.

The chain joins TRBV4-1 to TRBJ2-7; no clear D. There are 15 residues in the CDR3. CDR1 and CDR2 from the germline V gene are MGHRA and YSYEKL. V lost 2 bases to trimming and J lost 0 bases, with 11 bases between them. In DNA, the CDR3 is TGCGCCAGCAGCCAATTGACTTTTTCCTCCTACGAGCAGTACTTC. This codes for CASSQLTFSSYEQYF.

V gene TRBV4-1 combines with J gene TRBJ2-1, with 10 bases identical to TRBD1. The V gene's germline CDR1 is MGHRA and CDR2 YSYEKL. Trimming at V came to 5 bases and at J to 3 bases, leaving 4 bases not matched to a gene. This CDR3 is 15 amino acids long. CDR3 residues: CASSVRDRGYNEQFF. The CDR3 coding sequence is TGCGCCAGCAGCGTCCGGGACAGGGGCTACAATGAGCAGTTCTTC.

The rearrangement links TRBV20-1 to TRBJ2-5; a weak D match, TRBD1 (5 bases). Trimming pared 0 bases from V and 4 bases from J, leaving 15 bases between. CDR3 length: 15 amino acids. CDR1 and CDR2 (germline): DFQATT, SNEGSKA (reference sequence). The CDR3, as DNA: TGCAGTGCTAGAGATGTCAAGCAGGGCGGAGAGACCCAGTACTTC. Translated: CSARDVKQGGETQYF.

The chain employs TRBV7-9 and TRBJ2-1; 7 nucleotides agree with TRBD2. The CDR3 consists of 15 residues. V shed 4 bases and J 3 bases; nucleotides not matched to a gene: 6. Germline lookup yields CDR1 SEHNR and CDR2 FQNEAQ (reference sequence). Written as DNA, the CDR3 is TGTGCCAGCAGCTCTCTAGCGGTTAACTACAATGAGCAGTTCTTC. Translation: CASSSLAVNYNEQFF.

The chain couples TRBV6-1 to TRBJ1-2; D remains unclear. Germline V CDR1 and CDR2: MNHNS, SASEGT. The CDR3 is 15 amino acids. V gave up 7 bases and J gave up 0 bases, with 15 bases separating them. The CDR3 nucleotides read TGTGCCAGCACCCGGTCGGGCGGAACTAACTATGGCTACACCTTC. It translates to CASTRSGGTNYGYTF.

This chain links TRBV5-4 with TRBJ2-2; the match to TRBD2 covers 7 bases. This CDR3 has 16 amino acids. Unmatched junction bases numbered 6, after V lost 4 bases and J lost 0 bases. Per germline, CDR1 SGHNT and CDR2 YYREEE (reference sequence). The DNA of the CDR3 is TGTGCCAGCAGCGTGGGTGCGGGGGCGAACACCGGGGAGCTGTTTTTT. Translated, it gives CASSVGAGANTGELFF.

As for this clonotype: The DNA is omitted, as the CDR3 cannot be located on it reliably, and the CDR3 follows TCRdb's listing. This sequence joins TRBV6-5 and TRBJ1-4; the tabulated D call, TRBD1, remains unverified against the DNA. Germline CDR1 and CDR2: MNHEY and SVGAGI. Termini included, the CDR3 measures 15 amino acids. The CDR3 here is CASSTSGQLNEKLFF.

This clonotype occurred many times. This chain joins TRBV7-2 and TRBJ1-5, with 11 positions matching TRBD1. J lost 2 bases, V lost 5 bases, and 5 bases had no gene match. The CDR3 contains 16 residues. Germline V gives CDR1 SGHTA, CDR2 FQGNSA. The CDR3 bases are TGTGCCAGCAGCCGAGGACAGGGGGCCGGCAATCAGCCCCAGCATTTT. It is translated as CASSRGQGAGNQPQHF.

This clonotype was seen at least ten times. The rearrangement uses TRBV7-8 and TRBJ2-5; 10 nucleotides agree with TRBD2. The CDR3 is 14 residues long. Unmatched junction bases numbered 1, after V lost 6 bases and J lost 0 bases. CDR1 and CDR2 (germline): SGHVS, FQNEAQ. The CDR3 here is CASRAGGYQETQYF. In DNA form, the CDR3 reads TGTGCCAGCAGAGCGGGGGGGTACCAAGAGACCCAGTACTTC. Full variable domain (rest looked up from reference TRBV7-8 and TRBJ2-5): GAGVSQSPRYKVAKRGQDVALRCDPISGHVSLFWYQQALGQGPEFLTYFQNEAQLDKSGLPSDRFFAERPEGSVSTLKIQRTQQEDSAVYLCASRAGGYQETQYFGPGTRLLVL.

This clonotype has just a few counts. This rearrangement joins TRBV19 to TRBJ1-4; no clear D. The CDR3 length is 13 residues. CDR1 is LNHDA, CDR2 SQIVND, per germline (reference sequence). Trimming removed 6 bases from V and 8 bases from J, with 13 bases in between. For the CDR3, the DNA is TGTGCCAGTAGGGACCACGCGAGGGAAAAACTGTTTTTT. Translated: CASRDHAREKLFF.

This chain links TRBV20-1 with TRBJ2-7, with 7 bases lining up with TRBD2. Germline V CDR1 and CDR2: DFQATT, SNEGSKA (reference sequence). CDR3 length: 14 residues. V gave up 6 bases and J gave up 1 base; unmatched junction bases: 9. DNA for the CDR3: TGCAGTGCCACTAGCGAGATTCGATCCTACGAGCAGTACTTC. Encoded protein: CSATSEIRSYEQYF.

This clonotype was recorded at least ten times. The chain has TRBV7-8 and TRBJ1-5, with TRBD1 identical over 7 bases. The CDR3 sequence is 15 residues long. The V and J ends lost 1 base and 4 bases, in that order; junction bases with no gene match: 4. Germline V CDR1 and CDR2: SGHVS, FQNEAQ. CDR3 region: CASSLVGTVNQPQHF. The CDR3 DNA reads TGTGCCAGCAGCTTAGTGGGGACAGTTAATCAGCCCCAGCATTTT.